Below, 26 T cell receptor beta chains from the same sample are listed, as sequenced in a study of blood T cells in healthy people across ages. The second PCR ran 7 to 11 cycles with a sample-barcoded 5' primer and J-beta primers. TCRdb itself ran the 5' RACE reads through MiXCR, one entry per CDR3 protein. The sample gives some 1.4 million distinct CDR3 sequences, approximately 40% of which show up once; under 8% is in the top ten. Input material: blood. Every receptor here comes from a woman younger than 35 in good health.

With regard to this clonotype: At one of its ends the junction is not consistent with the germline gene, which may arise from a read error. The rearrangement links TRBV5-1 to TRBJ2-1, with D perhaps matching TRBD2 (5 bases). In germline, CDR1 is SGHRS, CDR2 YFSETQ. The CDR3 runs to 13 residues. CDR3 residues: CASGLDFYNEQFF. CDR3 sequence (DNA): TGCGCCAGCGGCTTGGACTTCTACAATGAGCAGTTCTTC.

This clonotype occurred a few times. The chain joins TRBV5-1 to TRBJ2-7, with 8 bases lining up with TRBD1. The trim removed 4 bases at V and 4 bases at J, leaving 7 bases unmatched. The CDR3 is 14 residues long. In germline, CDR1 is SGHRS, CDR2 YFSETQ. Here the CDR3 reads CASSEGQVGYEQYF. The CDR3 DNA reads TGCGCCAGCAGCGAGGGACAGGTTGGGTACGAGCAGTACTTC.

The rearrangement uses TRBV20-1 and TRBJ2-3; D is ambiguous. Germline V CDR1 and CDR2: DFQATT, SNEGSKA (reference sequence). V gave up 6 bases and J gave up 0 bases, with 25 bases separating them. The CDR3 is made up of 18 amino acids. The CDR3, as DNA: TGCAGTGCCCGTTTATCTACAGCGTTTTTTACTAGCACAGATACGCAGTATTTT. Encoded protein: CSARLSTAFFTSTDTQYF.

This chain joins TRBV3-1 and TRBJ2-3; 10 bases are a match to TRBD1. Per germline, CDR1 LGHDT and CDR2 YNNKEL (reference sequence). This CDR3 is 14 amino acids long. Trimming at V came to 3 bases and at J to 6 bases, leaving 3 bases not matched to a gene. Here the CDR3 reads CASSQRQGADTQYF. The CDR3 DNA is TGTGCCAGCAGCCAGCGACAGGGGGCCGATACGCAGTATTTT.

This chain connects TRBV15 to TRBJ1-6, with D possibly TRBD1 on 6 matching bases. This CDR3 spans 13 amino acids. V was shortened by 3 bases and J by 10 bases, with 10 bases between the two germline ends. Germline lookup yields CDR1 LNHNV and CDR2 YYDKDF (reference sequence). CDR3 loop: CATSSRTASPLHF. CDR3 DNA sequence: TGTGCCACCAGCAGTAGGACAGCCTCACCCCTCCACTTT.

The chain carries TRBV6-6 and TRBJ2-3; 8 bases are shared with TRBD2. Unmatched junction bases numbered 3, after V lost 7 bases and J lost 0 bases. The length of the CDR3 is 14 residues. Per the germline V gene, CDR1 is MNHNY and CDR2 is SVGAGI (reference sequence). This CDR3 is CASMASGSTDTQYF. The DNA for the CDR3 is TGTGCCAGCATGGCTAGCGGGAGCACAGATACGCAGTATTTT.

The J gene is TRBJ2-3, the V gene TRBV7-2; D is perhaps TRBD2 (6 bases). The V end lost 8 bases, the J end lost 1 base, and 19 bases lay between the germline ends. The germline V gene encodes CDR1 SGHTA and CDR2 FQGNSA. The CDR3 consists of 16 residues. The DNA for the CDR3 is TGTGCCAGCTCGGGACGCGGGCGGGGAGGCACAGATACGCAGTATTTT. Translation: CASSGRGRGGTDTQYF.

This clonotype turned up a few times. This chain links TRBV10-3 with TRBJ2-1; tentative D call: TRBD2 (5 bases). V was pared by 2 bases and J by 5 bases, with 13 bases between. This CDR3 contains 15 residues. Germline V gene lookup returns CDR1 ENHRY and CDR2 SYGVKD. The CDR3 region is CAISEQPGLNNEQFF. DNA of the CDR3: TGTGCCATCAGTGAGCAACCGGGATTAAACAATGAGCAGTTCTTC.

This clonotype showed up just a few times. This chain uses TRBV7-9 with TRBJ1-1; 8 nucleotides line up with TRBD1. Trimming cost V 5 bases and J 5 bases; bases outside gene matches: 7. Germline CDR1 SEHNR, CDR2 FQNEAQ (reference sequence). The CDR3 spans 14 residues. CDR3: CASSRDRGGTEAFF. The CDR3 nucleotides read TGTGCCAGCAGCCGCGACAGGGGAGGGACTGAAGCTTTCTTT.

The chain carries TRBV2 and TRBJ1-2, with 7 bases that match TRBD1. Germline V gives CDR1 SNHLY, CDR2 FYNNEI. The junction had 11 bases not matched to a gene; V was cut back by 6 bases and J by 7 bases. This CDR3 is built from 14 residues. The CDR3 region has the DNA TGTGCCAGCAGAGAGACAGGGTTGGGCCTTGGCTACACCTTC. Its protein is CASRETGLGLGYTF.

In DNA, the CDR3 is TGCAGTGCCCAGGGGTCCAGCTATGGCTACACCTTC. Protein sequence: CSAQGSSYGYTF. The rearrangement links TRBV20-1 to TRBJ1-2; possibly TRBD1 for D (6 bases). The V end lost 6 bases, the J end lost 4 bases, and 12 bases lay between the germline ends. Germline V gene lookup returns CDR1 DFQATT and CDR2 SNEGSKA (reference sequence). The CDR3 covers 12 residues.

The rearrangement uses TRBV5-1 and TRBJ1-1, with 8 bases aligning to TRBD1. In germline, CDR1 is SGHRS, CDR2 YFSETQ. J was trimmed by 5 bases and V by 0 bases; bases with no gene match: 9. This CDR3 contains 16 residues. CDR3 region: CASSLAGQDEGTEAFF. CDR3 bases: TGCGCCAGCAGCTTGGCGGGACAGGACGAGGGGACTGAAGCTTTCTTT.

The chain has TRBV11-2 and TRBJ2-5; no clear D. The DNA matches TRBJ2-7 better at its end, which makes the J call doubtful. From germline, CDR1 is SGHAT and CDR2 FQNNGV. The length of the CDR3 is 16 residues. CDR3 protein: CASSLGQALLVSEQYF. The CDR3 DNA reads as TGTGCCAGCAGCTTAGGGCAGGCCCTCTTGGTGAGCGAGCAGTACTTC.

This clonotype occurred a few times. This rearrangement joins TRBV12-3 or TRBV12-4 to TRBJ2-7, with TRBD1 as a possible D gene (6 bases). The CDR3 has 13 residues. Deletions cut 4 bases from V and 1 base from J, with 8 bases between. CDR3 region: CASSYRASYEQYF. The CDR3 nucleotides are TGTGCCAGCAGTTACAGGGCTTCCTACGAGCAGTACTTC.

This clonotype occurred a few times. A junction boundary mismatches the germline segment, possibly from a read error. J is TRBJ2-3 and V is TRBV7-7; the match to TRBD2 covers 8 bases. The CDR3 has 15 amino acids. CDR1 and CDR2 from the germline V gene are SSHAT and FNYEAQ (reference sequence). The CDR3 loop is CASSSGLGVTDTQYF. The DNA of the CDR3 is TGTGCTAGCAGCTCGGGACTAGGTGTGACAGATACGCAGTATTTT.

In its sample, this clonotype was seen many times. V is TRBV29-1 and J is TRBJ1-1; D unclear. Trimming removed 6 bases from V and 1 base from J, with 12 bases in between. The germline V gene has CDR1 SQVTM and CDR2 ANQGSEA. This CDR3 is 13 amino acids long. The CDR3 nucleotides read TGCAGCGTGGAGGGAGGCAGGAACACTGAAGCTTTCTTT. Its protein product is CSVEGGRNTEAFF.

This clonotype was counted only a few times. CDR3 sequence: CSARVRGRTDTQYF. The CDR3 DNA reads as TGCAGTGCTAGGGTCCGAGGGAGGACAGATACGCAGTATTTT. J is TRBJ2-3 and V is TRBV20-1; the D gene is possibly TRBD2 (6 bases). The length of the CDR3 is 14 residues. Germline V gene data show CDR1 as DFQATT and CDR2 as SNEGSKA (reference sequence). Trimming removed 3 bases at V and 3 bases at J, with 13 bases between.

The chain recombines TRBV7-9 with TRBJ1-1; D might be TRBD1 (6 bases). This CDR3 has 15 amino acids. Germline lookup yields CDR1 SEHNR and CDR2 FQNEAQ (reference sequence). Trimming left V 5 bases short and J 5 bases short, with 18 bases between. The CDR3 sequence: CASSTQGGGGTEAFF. As DNA, the CDR3 is TGTGCCAGCAGCACCCAGGGAGGGGGGGGAACTGAAGCTTTCTTT.

This clonotype was seen more than once but under ten times. J is TRBJ2-1 and V is TRBV28; TRBD2 aligns across 7 bases. J gave up 0 bases and V 8 bases, and 7 bases lay outside the gene matches. The CDR3 totals 15 residues. The V gene's germline CDR1 is MDHEN and CDR2 SYDVKM. For the CDR3, the DNA is TGTGCCAGCCTTAGCGGGCCCAGCTCCTACAATGAGCAGTTCTTC. Its protein is CASLSGPSSYNEQFF. The full variable domain, rest sourced from reference TRBV28 and TRBJ2-1, is DVKVTQSSRYLVKRTGEKVFLECVQDMDHENMFWYRQDPGLGLRLIYFSYDVKMKEKGDIPEGYSVSREKKERFSLILESASTNQTSMYLCASLSGPSSYNEQFFGPGTRLTVL.

This sequence joins TRBV29-1 and TRBJ1-1, with D perhaps TRBD1 (6 bases). Germline-derived CDR1 and CDR2 are SQVTM and ANQGSEA. The V gene lost 8 bases and the J gene lost 0 bases, with 13 bases spanning the gap. CDR3 size: 13 residues. CDR3 sequence reads: CSFSQGLNTEAFF. In nucleotides, the CDR3 is TGCAGCTTTAGCCAGGGGCTGAACACTGAAGCTTTCTTT.

The rearrangement links TRBV6-6 to TRBJ1-2; D is ambiguous. The CDR3 runs 15 residues. V was shortened by 5 bases and J by 6 bases, with 19 bases between the two germline ends. Germline V CDR1 and CDR2: MNHNY, SVGAGI (reference sequence). The CDR3 sequence is CASSGSMGFGNGYTF. In nucleotides, the CDR3 is TGTGCCAGCAGTGGCTCTATGGGGTTCGGGAATGGCTACACCTTC.

This sequence joins TRBV12-3 or TRBV12-4 and TRBJ2-1, with no clear D. The CDR3 consists of 14 residues. The V gene lost 5 bases and the J gene lost 3 bases, with 11 bases spanning the gap. Here the CDR3 DNA reads TGTGCCAGCAGTCGGACGGCGCTCTACAATGAGCAGTTCTTC. Translated, it gives CASSRTALYNEQFF.

This chain links TRBV20-1 with TRBJ2-1, with 9 bases fitting TRBD1. The CDR3 sequence is 15 residues long. CDR1 and CDR2 from the germline V gene are DFQATT and SNEGSKA (reference sequence). J lost 4 bases, V lost 0 bases, and 4 bases had no gene match. The CDR3 DNA sequence: TGCAGTGCTAGAGAGAGGGACAGGGCATACAATGAGCAGTTCTTC. Protein: CSARERDRAYNEQFF.

The rearrangement uses TRBV19 and TRBJ2-1, with no clear D. Germline values: CDR1 LNHDA, CDR2 SQIVND (reference sequence). CDR3 length equals 12 residues. Trimming cost V 9 bases and J 3 bases, with 9 bases left between them. CDR3 coding DNA: TGTGCCAGCCTAGACCACTACAATGAGCAGTTCTTC. It is translated as CASLDHYNEQFF.

Concerning this clonotype itself: A junction end diverges from the germline sequence, so it may reflect a read error. The J gene is TRBJ1-5, the V gene TRBV27; D is unclear. Germline-derived CDR1 and CDR2 are MNHEY and SMNVEV (reference sequence). The CDR3 extends over 17 amino acids. CDR3 in amino acids: CASSLRGNVIGNPPQHF. DNA for the CDR3: TGTGCCAGCAGTTTGAGAGGGAATGTGATAGGCAATCCGCCCCAGCATTTT.

This clonotype came up a few times. The chain combines TRBV6-5 with TRBJ2-5; D unresolved. This CDR3 is built from 16 residues. The V end was cut by 0 bases, the J end by 2 bases, with 13 bases between. CDR1 and CDR2 (germline): MNHEY, SVGAGI. The CDR3, as DNA: TGTGCCAGCAGTTACTCCCGGGTTTTCGGACAAGAGACCCAGTACTTC. Its protein product is CASSYSRVFGQETQYF.